Listed below are T cell receptor beta chains from one sample, sequenced in a study of neurological immune-mediated disorders. MiXCR was run by TCRdb on the 5' RACE reads, yielding one entry per CDR3 protein. The sample lists roughly 76,000 distinct CDR3 sequences, over 12% seen once, with roughly 6.8% in the top ten. Sample: PBMCs. These receptors were collected from a woman between 45 and 60 years old in good health. Each CDR3 is given with its conserved first and last residue. D genes are given only for firm matches. Clone size, where shown, is once, few, many, or a class for clones that have expanded.

TRBD1,TRBV28,many,TRBJ1-2,CASTASGQGVPGGYTF,TGTGCCAGCACTGCCTCGGGACAGGGGGTACCGGGGGGCTACACCTTC
.,TRBV20-1,many,TRBJ1-5,CSATGPGERYSNQPQHF,TGCAGTGCCACAGGTCCGGGGGAGAGGTATAGCAATCAGCCCCAGCATTTT
.,TRBV29-1,many,TRBJ2-3,CSVDATTDTQYF,TGCAGCGTTGACGCTACTACAGATACGCAGTATTTT
.,TRBV9,many,TRBJ1-1,CASSVVGNSNTEAFF,TGTGCCAGCAGCGTAGTGGGAAACTCGAACACTGAAGCTTTCTTT
.,TRBV6-1,many,TRBJ1-5,CASSEAASNQPQHF,TGTGCCAGCAGTGAAGCAGCTAGCAATCAGCCCCAGCATTTT
.,TRBV9,many,TRBJ1-1,CASSVGPNTEAFF,TGTGCCAGCAGCGTAGGGCCGAACACTGAAGCTTTCTTT
.,TRBV5-1,many,TRBJ1-1,CASSLGQGISEAFF,TGCGCCAGCAGCCTGGGACAAGGTATTTCTGAAGCTTTCTTT
TRBD2,TRBV25-1,many,TRBJ2-5,CASSDPLTSGRQETQYF,TGTGCCAGCAGTGACCCCCTGACTAGCGGGAGGCAAGAGACCCAGTACTTC
.,TRBV3-1,many,TRBJ2-1,CASSQDRHNEQFF,TGTGCCAGCAGCCAAGATCGTCACAATGAGCAGTTCTTC
TRBD1,TRBV20-1,many,TRBJ1-1,CSARDFRQGQTEAFF,TGCAGTGCTAGGGATTTTAGACAGGGTCAAACTGAAGCTTTCTTT
TRBD1,TRBV5-1,many,TRBJ2-2,CASSGGQGHSGELFF,TGCGCCAGCAGCGGGGGACAGGGGCATTCCGGGGAGCTGTTTTTT
.,TRBV5-1,many,TRBJ2-7,CASSLAGRTGYEQYF,TGCGCCAGCAGCTTGGCAGGAAGAACCGGCTACGAGCAGTACTTC
TRBD2,TRBV20-1,many,TRBJ2-1,CSARASGRRENEQFF,TGCAGTGCTAGAGCTAGCGGGAGAAGGGAAAATGAGCAGTTCTTC
.,TRBV5-1,many,TRBJ2-5,CASSLGLGREETQYF,TGCGCCAGCAGCTTGGGACTTGGTAGGGAAGAGACCCAGTACTTC
.,TRBV5-1,many,TRBJ2-2,CASSLTGITGELFF,TGCGCCAGCAGCTTGACAGGAATCACCGGGGAGCTGTTTTTT
.,TRBV5-1,many,TRBJ2-5,CASSYGLTLQETQYF,TGCGCCAGCAGCTACGGACTAACCCTCCAAGAGACCCAGTACTTC
.,TRBV5-1,many,TRBJ1-1,CASGQGVNTEAFF,TGCGCCAGCGGGCAGGGAGTGAACACTGAAGCTTTCTTT
.,TRBV29-1,many,TRBJ1-1,CSVMRTNPAEAFF,TGCAGCGTCATGAGGACAAATCCCGCTGAAGCTTTCTTT
.,TRBV2,many,TRBJ1-1,CASSYQGVDTEAFF,TGTGCCAGCAGTTACCAGGGTGTCGACACTGAAGCTTTCTTT
TRBD2,TRBV5-1,once,TRBJ2-1,CASCSLATDEQFF,TGCGCCAGCTGCTCACTAGCGACTGATGAGCAGTTCTTC
.,TRBV12-3/TRBV12-4,many,TRBJ2-3,CASSGLTSGSDTQYF,TGTGCCAGCAGTGGACTCACTTCAGGGTCGGATACGCAGTATTTT
.,TRBV6-4,.,TRBJ2-3,CASSPLGAVDTKYF,TGTGCCAGCAGTCCGTTGGGGGCAGTAGATACGAAGTATTTT
.,TRBV10-3,many,TRBJ1-2,CAISDPTNYGYTF,TGTGCCATCAGTGACCCGACGAACTATGGCTACACCTTC
.,TRBV3-1,.,TRBJ2-7,CASSQPLPGREQYF,TGTGCCAGCAGCCAACCGCTACCGGGGCGCGAGCAGTACTTC
TRBD1,TRBV12-3/TRBV12-4,many,TRBJ1-5,CASSTGESNQPQHF,TGTGCCAGCAGTACAGGGGAGAGCAATCAGCCCCAGCATTTT
.,TRBV3-1,many,TRBJ2-7,CASSQEWSYEQYF,TGTGCCAGCAGCCAAGAATGGTCCTACGAGCAGTACTTC
.,TRBV29-1,once,TRBJ2-3,CSVESRGTDTKYF,TGCAGCGTTGAATCCAGGGGCACAGATACGAAATATTTT
.,TRBV5-1,many,TRBJ2-1,CASSSQFDNEQFF,TGCGCCAGCAGCTCTCAGTTCGACAATGAGCAGTTCTTC
.,TRBV5-1,many,TRBJ1-5,CASSSDRNQPQHF,TGCGCCAGCAGTTCGGACAGAAATCAGCCCCAGCATTTT
TRBD1,TRBV29-1,.,TRBJ1-2,CIVLRVTGGYGYTF,TGCATCGTCCTTCGAGTGACAGGGGGGTATGGCTACACCTTC
.,TRBV12-3/TRBV12-4,.,TRBJ1-5,CASSPDWGNQPQHF,TGTGCCAGCAGCCCTGACTGGGGCAATCAGCCCCAGCATTTT
.,TRBV7-2,many,TRBJ2-5,CASSSARDGETQYF,TGTGCCAGCAGCTCAGCCCGGGACGGGGAGACCCAGTACTTC
.,TRBV20-1,many,TRBJ2-6,CSASSGVEAGANVLTF,TGCAGTGCTAGTTCGGGGGTTGAGGCTGGGGCCAACGTCCTGACTTTC
TRBD1,TRBV20-1,.,TRBJ2-2,CSARGTGNTGELFF,TGCAGTGCTAGAGGGACAGGGAACACCGGGGAGCTGTTTTTT
.,TRBV5-1,many,TRBJ2-7,CASSLEAEQYF,TGCGCCAGCAGCTTGGAAGCGGAGCAGTACTTC
.,TRBV4-3,once,TRBJ2-1,CASSHGAPPGDEQFF,TGCGCCAGCAGCCATGGCGCCCCCCCCGGGGATGAGCAGTTCTTC
TRBD1,TRBV6-5,many,TRBJ1-2,CASSPKGQGAAGYTF,TGTGCCAGCAGTCCCAAGGGACAGGGGGCGGCTGGCTACACCTTC
.,TRBV27,many,TRBJ2-7,CASSSAGPTYEQYF,TGTGCCAGCAGTTCCGCGGGACCCACCTACGAGCAGTACTTC
TRBD1,TRBV28,many,TRBJ1-3,CASSLTGENTIYF,TGTGCCAGCAGCCTCACAGGGGAAAACACCATATATTTT
.,TRBV20-1,many,TRBJ2-1,CSARDLGDYGNEQFF,TGCAGTGCTAGGGACCTAGGTGATTACGGCAATGAGCAGTTCTTC
.,TRBV7-9,many,TRBJ2-7,CASSLGPQGGEQYF,TGTGCCAGCAGCTTAGGCCCCCAGGGTGGCGAGCAGTACTTC
.,TRBV20-1,many,TRBJ1-6,CSAPMGHSGSPLHF,TGCAGTGCCCCTATGGGACACTCCGGATCACCCCTCCACTTT
.,TRBV28,many,TRBJ2-1,CASSLGVTDINEQFF,TGTGCCAGCAGTTTGGGAGTAACCGACATCAATGAGCAGTTCTTC
TRBD1,TRBV28,many,TRBJ1-3,CASSLDRGGGNTIYF,TGTGCCAGCAGTTTAGACAGGGGTGGAGGAAACACCATATATTTT
.,TRBV20-1,many,TRBJ2-3,CSARGSDTDTQYF,TGCAGTGCTAGAGGATCGGACACAGATACGCAGTATTTT
.,TRBV7-3,many,TRBJ2-1,CASSLGPSLLNEQFF,TGTGCCAGCAGCTTAGGACCGTCCCTACTCAATGAGCAGTTCTTC
.,TRBV27,.,TRBJ1-4,CASTPAVGEQLFF,TGTGCCAGCACCCCGGCAGTCGGGGAACAACTGTTTTTT
TRBD2,TRBV20-1,few,TRBJ2-7,CSARGLAGAGYEQYF,TGCAGTGCTAGAGGACTAGCGGGAGCGGGGTACGAGCAGTACTTC
.,TRBV20-1,many,TRBJ1-6,CSASQSGRIYSPLHF,TGCAGTGCTAGTCAGTCGGGACGGATCTATTCACCCCTCCACTTT
TRBD1,TRBV27,few,TRBJ2-7,CASSSGTGKALDYEQYF,TGTGCCAGCAGTTCCGGGACAGGGAAAGCCCTAGACTACGAGCAGTACTTC
.,TRBV18,few,TRBJ2-7,CASSPGRGVEQYF,TGTGCCAGCTCACCAGGTAGGGGTGTGGAGCAGTACTTC
.,TRBV15,many,TRBJ2-7,CATSAWEDYEQYF,TGTGCCACCAGCGCCTGGGAGGACTACGAGCAGTACTTC
.,TRBV5-1,many,TRBJ1-1,CASSFLQENTEAFF,TGCGCCAGCAGCTTCCTTCAGGAGAACACTGAAGCTTTCTTT
.,TRBV7-2,many,TRBJ1-3,CASSLSGEYTIYF,TGTGCCAGCAGCTTATCAGGGGAGTACACCATATATTTT
TRBD1,TRBV20-1,many,TRBJ1-1,CSARRQGNMNTEAFF,TGCAGTGCTAGGAGACAGGGAAACATGAACACTGAAGCTTTCTTT
TRBD1,TRBV7-9,many,TRBJ1-2,CASSTGTGGGYTF,TGTGCCAGCAGCACCGGGACAGGGGGTGGCTACACCTTC
.,TRBV6-2/TRBV6-3,.,TRBJ2-5,CASSYPGAKTQYF,TGTGCCAGCAGTTACCCGGGGGCGAAGACCCAGTACTTC
.,TRBV5-1,.,TRBJ2-1,CASSQSFSAGNNEQFF,TGCGCCAGCAGCCAGAGCTTTTCCGCGGGGAACAATGAGCAGTTCTTC
TRBD2,TRBV7-2,.,TRBJ2-2,CASSLGLAGVSGELFF,TGTGCCAGCAGCCTGGGACTAGCGGGAGTGTCCGGGGAGCTGTTTTTT